This passage covers 3 T cell receptor beta chains from one sample sequenced in a study of regulatory T cells in long-lasting Graves disease. Relying on iRepertoire HTBI primers and Arm-PCR of CDR3 regions, the team built TCR beta libraries. TCRdb fed the multiplex PCR reads into MiXCR, producing one record per CDR3 protein. The sample lists under 450,000 distinct CDR3 sequences; 12% were seen once. Time point reported: newly diagnosed GD, antithyroid drugs for less than 3 months. PBMC-derived RNA was used for the TCR library. The sample was also reused in another study, on T cells in Graves' hyperthyroidism and ophthalmopathy.

This specimen was peripheral blood mononuclear cells (PBMCs), taken at new diagnosis, from a patient treated with antithyroid drugs. These receptor sequences come from a woman aged 18-29 years with Graves disease.

Many counts were recorded for this clonotype. This sequence joins TRBV28 and TRBJ2-5; TRBD1 agrees at 7 bases. The CDR3 is 16 residues long. Germline assignment: CDR1 MDHEN and CDR2 SYDVKM. V lost 2 bases and J lost 1; bases outside the gene matches: 7. CDR3 bases: TGTGCCAGCAGTTTAATCAGGGGGTTCTTCCAAGAGACCCAGTACTTC. Translated, it gives CASSLIRGFFQETQYF.

This clonotype was observed a handful of times. The chain carries TRBV6-5 and TRBJ1-2; 8 positions match TRBD1. Unmatched junction bases numbered 4, after V lost 2 bases and J lost 2 bases. Germline V lookup: CDR1 MNHEY, CDR2 SVGAGI. This CDR3 has 15 amino acids. This CDR3 is CASSYKRQGNYGYTF. The CDR3 DNA sequence: TGTGCCAGCAGTTACAAGAGACAGGGGAACTATGGCTACACCTTC.

The CDR3 loop is CASSLTGGREQYV. The CDR3 DNA sequence: TGTGCCAGCAGCTTAACGGGGGGGCGGGAGCAGTACGTC. This chain joins TRBV7-9 and TRBJ2-7; 8 nucleotides line up with TRBD2. The CDR3 is 13 residues long. Germline V gene data show CDR1 as SEHNR and CDR2 as FQNEAQ (reference sequence). V shed 2 bases, J shed 7 bases, and the junction held 4 bases outside the gene matches.